Listed below are T cell receptor beta chains from one sample, sequenced in a study of cytomegalovirus exposure and HLA in healthy donors. Method: immunoSEQ multiplex PCR; TCRdb's copy keeps in-frame clones and lacks some. The sample data list 55,000 to 85,000 clones. The sample comprised PBMCs. The receptors shown here come from a female donor in good health and CMV-seropositive. The CDR3 runs from the conserved cysteine through the conserved F or W. Each record gives: V gene, D gene, J gene, CDR3 DNA, CDR3 protein. The D gene is left open where the match is weak.

>TRBV29-1|TRBD1|TRBJ1-2
TGCAGCGTTGTCCAGGGGGCGGCGTCCGGCTACACCTTC
CSVVQGAASGYTF
>TRBV6-4|-|TRBJ1-1
TGTGCCAGCAGATTGGGGGGAAAGAACACTGAAGCTTTCTTT
CASRLGGKNTEAFF
>TRBV7-3|-|TRBJ2-1
TGTGCCAGCAGCTTAGGACAGAACAATGAGCAGTTCTTC
CASSLGQNNEQFF
>TRBV5-1|-|TRBJ2-2
TGCGCCAGCAGCTTGGCGTCGAGTCCTACCACCGGGGAGCTGTTTTTT
CASSLASSPTTGELFF
>TRBV4-1|-|TRBJ1-2
TGCGCCAGCAGGCCGGCGGGGGACTATGGCTACACCTTC
CASRPAGDYGYTF
>TRBV27|-|TRBJ2-7
TGTGCCAGCAGATCGGAGGGGGGGGCCTACGAGCAGTACTTC
CASRSEGGAYEQYF
>TRBV2|-|TRBJ1-2
TGTGCCAGCAGTGATACGACAGGTCCCTATGGCTACACCTTC
CASSDTTGPYGYTF
>TRBV28|TRBD2|TRBJ2-2
TGTGCCAGCAGTCTAGCGGGGGGGGTCGCCGGGGAGCTGTTTTTT
CASSLAGGVAGELFF
>TRBV7-2|TRBD1|TRBJ2-7
TGTGCCAGCAGCTCCGGGACAGGGTCCTACGAGCAGTACTTC
CASSSGTGSYEQYF
>TRBV5-6|-|TRBJ1-2
TGTGCCAGCAGCTTGGTGGCAGATAACTATGGCTACACCTTC
CASSLVADNYGYTF
>TRBV4-1|-|TRBJ1-5
TGCGCCAGCAGCCAAGGCGTTGGTGAGGGACTGAACCTAAATCAGCCCCAGCATTTT
CASSQGVGEGLNLNQPQHF
>TRBV10-3|-|TRBJ1-1
TGTGCCATCACTTTAGACACGAACACTGAAGCTTTCTTT
CAITLDTNTEAFF
>TRBV6-1|-|TRBJ2-7
TGTGCCAGCAGGCCGGCGCAGGGTATTTTTAAGGGGCAGTACTTC
CASRPAQGIFKGQYF
>TRBV7-9|TRBD2|TRBJ2-3
TGTGCCAGCAGCCTTTCGGGGGGGTACACAGATACGCAGTATTTT
CASSLSGGYTDTQYF
>TRBV4-1|-|TRBJ1-1
TGCGCCAGCAGCCTGAGGGAAGTAACTGAAGCTTTCTTT
CASSLREVTEAFF